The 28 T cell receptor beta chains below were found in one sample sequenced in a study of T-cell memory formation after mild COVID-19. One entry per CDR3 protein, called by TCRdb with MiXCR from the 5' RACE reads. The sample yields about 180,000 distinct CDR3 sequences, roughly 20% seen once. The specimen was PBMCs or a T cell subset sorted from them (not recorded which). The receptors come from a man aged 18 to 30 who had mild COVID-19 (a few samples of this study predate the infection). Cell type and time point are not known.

This chain's CDR3 is CASSWGTSQETQYF. The CDR3 bases are TGTGCCAGCAGCTGGGGGACTAGCCAAGAGACCCAGTACTTC. This chain connects TRBV5-6 to TRBJ2-5, with TRBD2 matching 8 bases. J lost 1 base, V lost 3 bases, and 2 bases had no gene match. The germline CDR1 and CDR2 sequences are SGHDT and YYEEEE. The CDR3 runs to 14 residues.

CDR3 nucleotide sequence: TGTGCCAGCAGCCAGCCGGACTACTCAGATACGCAGTATTTT. Translated, it gives CASSQPDYSDTQYF. The V and J genes are TRBV4-2 and TRBJ2-3; D possibly corresponds to TRBD2 (6 bases). With 3 bases removed from V and 4 bases from J, the gap between germline ends came to 11 bases. CDR1 is LGHNA and CDR2 is YNFKEQ in the germline V gene. The CDR3 contains 14 residues.

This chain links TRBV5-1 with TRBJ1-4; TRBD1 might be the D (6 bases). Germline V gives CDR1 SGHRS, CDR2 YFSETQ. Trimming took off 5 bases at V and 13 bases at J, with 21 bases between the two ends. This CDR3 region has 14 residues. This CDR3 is CASRDEGGSRRLFF. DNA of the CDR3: TGCGCCAGCAGAGACGAGGGGGGATCAAGGCGACTGTTTTTT.

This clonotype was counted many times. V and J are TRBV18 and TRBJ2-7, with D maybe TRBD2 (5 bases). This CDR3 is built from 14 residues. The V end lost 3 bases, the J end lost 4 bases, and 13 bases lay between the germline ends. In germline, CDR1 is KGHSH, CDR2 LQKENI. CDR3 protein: CASSPAGTAYEQYF. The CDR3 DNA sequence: TGTGCCAGCTCACCGGCGGGCACCGCTTACGAGCAGTACTTC.

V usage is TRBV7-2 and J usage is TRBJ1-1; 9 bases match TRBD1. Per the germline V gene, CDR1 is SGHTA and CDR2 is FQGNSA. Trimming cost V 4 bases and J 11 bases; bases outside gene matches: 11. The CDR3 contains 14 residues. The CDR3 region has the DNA TGTGCCAGCAGCTCCTATCCGGGACAGGGTGATGCTTTCTTT. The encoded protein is CASSSYPGQGDAFF.

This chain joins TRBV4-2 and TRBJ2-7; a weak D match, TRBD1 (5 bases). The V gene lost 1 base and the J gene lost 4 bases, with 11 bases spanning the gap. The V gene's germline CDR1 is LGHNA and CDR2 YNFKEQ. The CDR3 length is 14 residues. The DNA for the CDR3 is TGTGCCAGCAGCCAAGCCGCAGGGCAGTACGAGCAGTACGTC. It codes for CASSQAAGQYEQYV.

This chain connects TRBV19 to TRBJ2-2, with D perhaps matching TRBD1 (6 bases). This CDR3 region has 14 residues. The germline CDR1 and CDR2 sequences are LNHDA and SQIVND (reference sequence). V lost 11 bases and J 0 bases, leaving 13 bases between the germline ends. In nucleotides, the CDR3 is TGTGCCGGCCGGGACACCGCGAACACCGGGGAGCTGTTTTTT. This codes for CAGRDTANTGELFF.

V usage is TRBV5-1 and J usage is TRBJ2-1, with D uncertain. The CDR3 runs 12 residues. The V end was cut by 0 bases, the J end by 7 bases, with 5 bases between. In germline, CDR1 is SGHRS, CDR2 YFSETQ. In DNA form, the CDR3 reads TGCGCCAGCAGCTTGGCCCTGAATGAGCAGTTCTTC. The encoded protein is CASSLALNEQFF.

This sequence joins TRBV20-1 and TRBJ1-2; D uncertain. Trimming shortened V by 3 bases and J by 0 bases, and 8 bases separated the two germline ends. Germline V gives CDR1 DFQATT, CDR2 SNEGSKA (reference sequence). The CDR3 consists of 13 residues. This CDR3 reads CSASPGSNYGYTF. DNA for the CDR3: TGCAGTGCTAGTCCGGGTTCTAACTATGGCTACACCTTC.

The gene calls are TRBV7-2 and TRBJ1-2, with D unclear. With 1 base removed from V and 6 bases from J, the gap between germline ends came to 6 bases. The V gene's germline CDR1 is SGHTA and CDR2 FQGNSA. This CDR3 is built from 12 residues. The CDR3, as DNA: TGTGCCAGCAGCTTAGGCAGGAATGGCTACACCTTC. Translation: CASSLGRNGYTF.

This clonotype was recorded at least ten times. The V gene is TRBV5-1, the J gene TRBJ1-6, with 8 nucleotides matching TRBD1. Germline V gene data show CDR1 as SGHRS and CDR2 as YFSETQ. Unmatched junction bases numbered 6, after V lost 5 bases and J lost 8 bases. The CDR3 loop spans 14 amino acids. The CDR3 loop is CASRSDREYSPLHF. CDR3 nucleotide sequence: TGCGCCAGCAGATCGGACAGGGAATATTCACCCCTCCACTTT.

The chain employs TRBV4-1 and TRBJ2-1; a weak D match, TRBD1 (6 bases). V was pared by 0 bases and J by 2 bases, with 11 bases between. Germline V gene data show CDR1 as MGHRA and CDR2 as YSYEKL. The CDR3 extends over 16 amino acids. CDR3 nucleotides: TGCGCCAGCAGCCAAGATCCCGGACAGACCTACAATGAGCAGTTCTTC. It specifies CASSQDPGQTYNEQFF.

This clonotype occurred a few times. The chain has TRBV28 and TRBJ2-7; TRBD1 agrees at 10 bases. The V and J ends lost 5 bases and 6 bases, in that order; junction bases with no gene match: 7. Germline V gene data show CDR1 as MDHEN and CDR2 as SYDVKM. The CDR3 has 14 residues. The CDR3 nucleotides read TGTGCCAGCAGTAAAAGGGACAGGGGTGGCGAGCAGTACGTC. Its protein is CASSKRDRGGEQYV.

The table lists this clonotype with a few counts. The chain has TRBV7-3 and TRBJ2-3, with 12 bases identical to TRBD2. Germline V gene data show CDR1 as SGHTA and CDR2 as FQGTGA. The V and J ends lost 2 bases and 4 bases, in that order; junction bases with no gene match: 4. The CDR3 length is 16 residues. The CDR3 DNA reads TGTGCCAGCAGCTTACTAGCGGGGGGGCAATCAGATACGCAGTATTTT. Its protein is CASSLLAGGQSDTQYF.

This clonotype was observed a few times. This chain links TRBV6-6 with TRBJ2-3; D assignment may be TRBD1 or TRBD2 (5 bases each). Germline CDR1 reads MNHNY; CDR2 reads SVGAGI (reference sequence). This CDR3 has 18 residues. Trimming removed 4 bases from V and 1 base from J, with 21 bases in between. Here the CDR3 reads CASSSPAGIQGGTDTQYF. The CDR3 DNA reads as TGTGCCAGCAGTTCCCCCGCTGGTATCCAGGGAGGCACAGATACGCAGTATTTT.

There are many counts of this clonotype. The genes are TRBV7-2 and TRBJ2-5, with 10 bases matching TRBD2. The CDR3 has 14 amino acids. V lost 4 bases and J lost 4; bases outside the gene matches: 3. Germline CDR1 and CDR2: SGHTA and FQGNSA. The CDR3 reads CASSSGLALETQYF. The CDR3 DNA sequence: TGTGCCAGCAGCTCGGGACTAGCGTTAGAGACCCAGTACTTC.

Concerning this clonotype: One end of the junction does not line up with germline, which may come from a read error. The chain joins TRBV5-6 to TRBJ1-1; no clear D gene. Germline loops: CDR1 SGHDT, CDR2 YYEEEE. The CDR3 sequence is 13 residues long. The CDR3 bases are TGTGCCAGCATCTTGTGGGGGAACACTGAAGCTTTCTTT. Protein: CASILWGNTEAFF.

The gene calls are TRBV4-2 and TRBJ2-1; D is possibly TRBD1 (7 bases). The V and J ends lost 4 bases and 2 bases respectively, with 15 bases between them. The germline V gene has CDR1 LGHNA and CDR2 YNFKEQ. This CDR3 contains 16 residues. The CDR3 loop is CASSLSGGGPYNEQFF. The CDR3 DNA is TGTGCCAGCAGCCTAAGCGGAGGGGGCCCCTACAATGAGCAGTTCTTC.

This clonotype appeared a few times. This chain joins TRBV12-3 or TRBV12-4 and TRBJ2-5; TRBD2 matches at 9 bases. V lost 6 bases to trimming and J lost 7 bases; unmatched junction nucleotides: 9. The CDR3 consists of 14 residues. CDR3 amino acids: CASRVSGGPGTQYF. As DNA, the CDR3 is TGTGCCAGCAGGGTTAGCGGGGGTCCAGGGACCCAGTACTTC.

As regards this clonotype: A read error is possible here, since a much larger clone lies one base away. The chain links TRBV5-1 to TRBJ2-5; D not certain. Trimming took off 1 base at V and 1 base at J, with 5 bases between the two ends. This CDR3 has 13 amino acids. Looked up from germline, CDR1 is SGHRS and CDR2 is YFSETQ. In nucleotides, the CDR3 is TGCGCCAGCAGCTTGATAGTCCAAGAGACCCAGTACTTC. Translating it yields CASSLIVQETQYF.

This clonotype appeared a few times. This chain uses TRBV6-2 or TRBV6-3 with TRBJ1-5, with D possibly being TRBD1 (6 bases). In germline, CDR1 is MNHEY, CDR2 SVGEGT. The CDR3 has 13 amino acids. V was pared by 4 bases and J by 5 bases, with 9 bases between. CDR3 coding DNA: TGTGCCAGCAGTTTCCAGGGGTATCAGCCCCAGCATTTT. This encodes CASSFQGYQPQHF.

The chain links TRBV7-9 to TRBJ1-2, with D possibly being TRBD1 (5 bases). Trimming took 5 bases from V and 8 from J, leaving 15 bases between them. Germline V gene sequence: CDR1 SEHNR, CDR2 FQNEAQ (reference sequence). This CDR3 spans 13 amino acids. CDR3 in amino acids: CASSPGGEGGYTF. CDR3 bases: TGTGCCAGCAGCCCTGGAGGGGAGGGAGGCTACACCTTC.

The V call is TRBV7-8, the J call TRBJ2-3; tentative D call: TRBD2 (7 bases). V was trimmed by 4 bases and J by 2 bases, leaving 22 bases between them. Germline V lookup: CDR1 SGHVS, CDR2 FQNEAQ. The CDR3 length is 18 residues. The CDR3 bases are TGTGCCAGCAGCTCCTTCCTGAGGGGGGGTCGGACCACAGATACGCAGTATTTT. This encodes CASSSFLRGGRTTDTQYF.

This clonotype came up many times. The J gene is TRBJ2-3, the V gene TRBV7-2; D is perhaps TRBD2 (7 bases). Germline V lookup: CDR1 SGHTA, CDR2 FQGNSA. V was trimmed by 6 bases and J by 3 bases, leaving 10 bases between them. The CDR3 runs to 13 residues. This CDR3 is CASRGGGTDTQYF. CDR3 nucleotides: TGTGCCAGCAGAGGGGGGGGAACAGATACGCAGTATTTT.

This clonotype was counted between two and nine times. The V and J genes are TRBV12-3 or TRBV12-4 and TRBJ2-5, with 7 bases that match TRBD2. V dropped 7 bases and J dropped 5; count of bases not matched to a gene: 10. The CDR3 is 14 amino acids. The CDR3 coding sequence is TGTGCCAGCACCCCGGGACTAAGCATCGAGACCCAGTACTTC. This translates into CASTPGLSIETQYF.

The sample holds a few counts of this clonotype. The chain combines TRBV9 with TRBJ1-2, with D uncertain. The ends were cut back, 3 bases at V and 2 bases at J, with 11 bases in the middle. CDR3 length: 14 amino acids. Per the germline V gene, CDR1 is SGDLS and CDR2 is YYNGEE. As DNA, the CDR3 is TGTGCCAGCAGCGCCGAGTGGGAAAACTATGGCTACACCTTC. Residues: CASSAEWENYGYTF.

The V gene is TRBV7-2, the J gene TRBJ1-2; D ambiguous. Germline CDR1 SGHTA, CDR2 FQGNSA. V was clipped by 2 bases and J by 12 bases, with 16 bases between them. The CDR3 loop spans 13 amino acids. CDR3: CASSLRVDYENTF. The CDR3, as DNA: TGTGCCAGCAGCTTAAGGGTAGATTACGAAAACACCTTC.

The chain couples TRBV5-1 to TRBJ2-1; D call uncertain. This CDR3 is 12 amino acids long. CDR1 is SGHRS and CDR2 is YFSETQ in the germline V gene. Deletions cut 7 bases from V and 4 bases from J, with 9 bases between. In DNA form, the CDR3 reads TGCGCCAGCCGCAAGACTTACAATGAGCAGTTCTTC. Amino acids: CASRKTYNEQFF.